This T cell receptor (beta chain) was captured by sequencing in a study of cytomegalovirus exposure and HLA in healthy donors. Whole-study results and caveats: Sequencing had likely introduced a cluster of highly shared sequence variants as an artifact. Later analysis demonstrated an association between a missense DCLRE1C variant and TCR beta V- and J-gene trimming. Per a later analysis, 18,000 or so TCR beta sequences showed association with HLA alleles at 0.05 false discovery rate.

For this clone: What it recognizes is unknown.

V lost 7 bases and J 3 bases, leaving 15 bases between the germline ends. Germline CDR1 reads LNHDA; CDR2 reads SQIVND (reference sequence). The CDR3 extends over 14 amino acids. Vbeta (60) and Jbeta (13) primers were used in the PCR. This table comes from immunoSEQ multiplex PCR, and its TCRdb copy is limited to in-frame clones, with some not included. The data hold 150,000 to 200,000 clones, with roughly four fifths observed a single time. Despite likely unrecorded immune exposures, the donors were nominally healthy at the time of sampling. The V call is TRBV19, the J call TRBJ1-2; no clear D. This receptor was identified in a man over 45 in good health and CMV-seronegative. The sample consisted of PBMCs. The CDR3 reads CASNPESRHYGYTF. CDR3 nucleotides: TGTGCCAGTAACCCCGAAAGCCGCCACTATGGCTACACCTTC.